This T cell receptor beta chain was sequenced for a study of T cells after posttransplantation cyclophosphamide. Study observations and caveats: Recipient CMV seropositivity and CMV reactivation strongly tracked TRB clonality.

Repertoires were generated with immunoSEQ multiplex PCR, while TCRdb's copy carries only in-frame clones and drops some. This sample shows under 45,000 clones and no singletons; approximately 4.9% rests with the ten largest. On the day of bone marrow donation, the related graft donor provided peripheral blood. V was cut by 2 bases and J by 1 base, with 7 bases left in between. Germline V gene lookup returns CDR1 SGHTA and CDR2 FQGNSA. The CDR3 spans 14 residues. This clone was seen ten or more times. Its cognate antigen is unknown. The chain joins TRBV7-2 to TRBJ2-3; D possibly corresponds to TRBD2 (5 bases). This TCR derives from a woman aged 50 to 60 in good health and a related stem cell transplant donor. Sequenced material: PBMCs. The CDR3 sequence is CASSLLAGTDTQYF. The CDR3 DNA sequence: TGTGCCAGCAGCTTACTAGCTGGCACAGATACGCAGTATTTT.